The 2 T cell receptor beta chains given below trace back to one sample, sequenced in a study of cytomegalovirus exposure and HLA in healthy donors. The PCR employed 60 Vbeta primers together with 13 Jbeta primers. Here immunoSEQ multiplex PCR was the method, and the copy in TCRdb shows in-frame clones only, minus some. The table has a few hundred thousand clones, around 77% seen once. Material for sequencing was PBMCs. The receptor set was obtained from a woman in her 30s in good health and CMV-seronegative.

CDR3 amino acids: CASSGWTGDRANYGYTF. DNA for the CDR3: TGTGCCAGCAGTGGGTGGACAGGGGACCGAGCTAACTATGGCTACACCTTC. This chain links TRBV2 with TRBJ1-2; 9 nucleotides match TRBD1. CDR1 and CDR2 (germline): SNHLY, FYNNEI. This CDR3 spans 17 amino acids. J gave up 0 bases and V 4 bases, and 9 bases lay outside the gene matches.

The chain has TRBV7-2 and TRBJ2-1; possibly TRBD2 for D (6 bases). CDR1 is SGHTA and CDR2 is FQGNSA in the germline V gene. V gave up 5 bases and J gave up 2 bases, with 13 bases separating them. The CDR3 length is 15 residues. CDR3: CASSQGRGAYNEQFF. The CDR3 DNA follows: TGTGCCAGCAGCCAAGGGCGCGGGGCCTACAATGAGCAGTTCTTC.